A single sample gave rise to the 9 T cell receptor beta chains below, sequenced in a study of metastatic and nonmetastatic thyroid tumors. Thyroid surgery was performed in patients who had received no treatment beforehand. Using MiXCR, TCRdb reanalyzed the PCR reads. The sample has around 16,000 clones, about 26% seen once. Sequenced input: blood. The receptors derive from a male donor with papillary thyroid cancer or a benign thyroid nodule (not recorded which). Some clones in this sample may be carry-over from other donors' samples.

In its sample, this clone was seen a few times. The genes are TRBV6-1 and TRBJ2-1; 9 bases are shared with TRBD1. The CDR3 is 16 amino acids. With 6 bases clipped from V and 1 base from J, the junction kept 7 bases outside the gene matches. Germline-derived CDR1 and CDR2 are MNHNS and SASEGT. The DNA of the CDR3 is TGTGCCAGCAGCTTTGGACAGGGGACTTCCTACAATGAGCAGTTCTTC. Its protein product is CASSFGQGTSYNEQFF.

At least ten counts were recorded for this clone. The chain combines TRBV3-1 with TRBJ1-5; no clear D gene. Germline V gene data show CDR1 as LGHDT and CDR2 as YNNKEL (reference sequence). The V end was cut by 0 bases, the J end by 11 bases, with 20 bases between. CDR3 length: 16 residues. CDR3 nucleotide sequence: TGTGCCAGCAGCCAAGAACACCCCCCCCAAAAGAGGACCCAGCATTTT. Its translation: CASSQEHPPQKRTQHF.

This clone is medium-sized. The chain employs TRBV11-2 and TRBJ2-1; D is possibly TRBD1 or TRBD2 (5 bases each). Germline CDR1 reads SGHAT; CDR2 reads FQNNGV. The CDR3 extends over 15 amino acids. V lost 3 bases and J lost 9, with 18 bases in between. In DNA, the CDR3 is TGTGCCAGCAGCTTTGGGGGAGAGGGGTCGGGTGAGCAGTTCTTC. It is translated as CASSFGGEGSGEQFF. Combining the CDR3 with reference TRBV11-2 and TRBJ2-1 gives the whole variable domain EAGVAQSPRYKIIEKRQSVAFWCNPISGHATLYWYQQILGQGPKLLIQFQNNGVVDDSQLPKDRFSAERLKGVDSTLKIQPAKLEDSAVYLCASSFGGEGSGEQFFGPGTRLTVL.

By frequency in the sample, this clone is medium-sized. CDR3 region: CASSPFQGHTEAFF. The CDR3 DNA is TGTGCCAGCTCACCATTCCAGGGTCACACTGAAGCTTTCTTT. The gene calls are TRBV18 and TRBJ1-1, with D possibly TRBD1 on 5 matching bases. This CDR3 has 14 amino acids. Germline loops: CDR1 KGHSH, CDR2 LQKENI. V lost 2 bases and J 3 bases, leaving 10 bases between the germline ends.

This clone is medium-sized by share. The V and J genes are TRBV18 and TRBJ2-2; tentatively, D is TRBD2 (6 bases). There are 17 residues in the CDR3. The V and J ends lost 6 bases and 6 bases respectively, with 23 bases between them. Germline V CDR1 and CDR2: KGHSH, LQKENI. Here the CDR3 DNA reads TGTGCCAGCTCCCCTTTTGGGACGGGAGACCTGGCCGGGGAGCTGTTTTTT. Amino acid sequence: CASSPFGTGDLAGELFF.

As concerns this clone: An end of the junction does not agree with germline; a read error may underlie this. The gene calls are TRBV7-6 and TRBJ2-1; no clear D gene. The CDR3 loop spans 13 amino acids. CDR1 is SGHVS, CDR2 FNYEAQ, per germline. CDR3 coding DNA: TGTGCCAGCAGCTTAGCGAACGGTGATGAGCAGCTCTTC. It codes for CASSLANGDEQLF.

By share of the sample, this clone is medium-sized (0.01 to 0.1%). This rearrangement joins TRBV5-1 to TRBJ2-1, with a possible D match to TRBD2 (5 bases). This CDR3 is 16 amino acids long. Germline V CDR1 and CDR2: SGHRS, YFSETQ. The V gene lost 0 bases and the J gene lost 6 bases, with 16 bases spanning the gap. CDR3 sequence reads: CASSLGIVRDVNEQFF. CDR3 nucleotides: TGCGCCAGCAGCTTGGGAATCGTGAGGGATGTCAATGAGCAGTTCTTC.

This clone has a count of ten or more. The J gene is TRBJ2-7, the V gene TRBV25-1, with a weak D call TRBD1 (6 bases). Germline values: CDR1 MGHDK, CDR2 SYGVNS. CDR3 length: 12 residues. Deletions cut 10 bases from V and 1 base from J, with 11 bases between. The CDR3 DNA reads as TGTGCCAACCATAGGGGGTCCTACGAGCAGTACTTC. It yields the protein CANHRGSYEQYF.

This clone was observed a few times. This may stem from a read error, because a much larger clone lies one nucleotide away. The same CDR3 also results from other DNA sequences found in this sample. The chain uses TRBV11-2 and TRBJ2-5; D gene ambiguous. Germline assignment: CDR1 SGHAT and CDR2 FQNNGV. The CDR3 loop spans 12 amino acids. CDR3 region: CASSYVQETQYF. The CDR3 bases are TGCGCCAGCAGCTACGTGCAAGAGACCCAGTACTTC.